This TCR beta chain was sequenced in a study of regulatory T cells in long-lasting Graves disease. General study points: Relative to new patients (roughly 950), persistent patients exhibited greater sharing of public clonotypes (more than 2,500). Peripheral blood was the sole material, not thyroid tissue.

The sample holds many counts of this clonotype. Antigen: not known. CDR1 is ENHRY and CDR2 is SYGVKD in the germline V gene. This CDR3 is 17 amino acids long. V lost 0 bases and J lost 0; bases outside the gene matches: 5. Assembly of TCR beta libraries relied on iRepertoire HTBI primers together with Arm-PCR of CDR3 regions. TCRdb passed the multiplex PCR reads through MiXCR, listing each CDR3 protein once. The data contain about 460,000 distinct CDR3 sequences, approximately 15% of them seen just once; the ten biggest clones take up roughly 18%. As to time point: newly diagnosed GD, antithyroid drugs for less than 3 months. Making the TCR library involved RNA that had been extracted from PBMCs. These same data were also listed under a study on T cells in Graves' hyperthyroidism and ophthalmopathy. That investigation notes: Primed by the HTBI set, a first-round RT-PCR was run on the TCR CDR3. Most expanded thyroid clonotypes above 0.001 also appeared in blood.

The sequences come from peripheral blood mononuclear cells (PBMCs), collected at new diagnosis, from a patient treated with antithyroid drugs. This receptor was identified in a woman in her forties or fifties with Graves disease. The chain links TRBV10-3 to TRBJ2-7, with TRBD2 matching over 10 bases. The CDR3 nucleotides read TGTGCCATCAGTGAGTCGCCTAGCGGGGGCAGCTCCTACGAGCAGTACTTC. Its protein product is CAISESPSGGSSYEQYF.